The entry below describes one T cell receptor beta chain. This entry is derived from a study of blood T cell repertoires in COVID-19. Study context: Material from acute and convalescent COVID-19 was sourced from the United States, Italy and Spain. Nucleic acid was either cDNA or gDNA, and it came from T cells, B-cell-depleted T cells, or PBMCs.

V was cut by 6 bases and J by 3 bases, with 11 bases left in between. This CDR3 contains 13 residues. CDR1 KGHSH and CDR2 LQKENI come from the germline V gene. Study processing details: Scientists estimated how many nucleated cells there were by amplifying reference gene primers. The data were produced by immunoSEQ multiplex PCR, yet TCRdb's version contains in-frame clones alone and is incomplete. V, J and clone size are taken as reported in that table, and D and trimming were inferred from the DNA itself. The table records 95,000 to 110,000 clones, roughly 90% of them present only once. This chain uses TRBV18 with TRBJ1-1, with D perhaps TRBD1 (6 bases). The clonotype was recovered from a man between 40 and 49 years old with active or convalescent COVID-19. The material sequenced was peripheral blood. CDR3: CASSRDTYTEAFF. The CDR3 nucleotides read TGTGCCAGCTCCCGGGACACATACACTGAAGCTTTCTTT.